This T cell receptor beta chain emerged from a study of radiation and T cells in renal cell carcinoma. CDR1 is KGHSH and CDR2 is LQKENI in the germline V gene. V gave up 2 bases and J gave up 3 bases, with 14 bases separating them. The CDR3 is 15 residues long. Time point defined: baseline pretreatment blood. The sample's treatment: 15 Gy SBRT to primary tumor, nephrectomy 4 weeks later. The tumor was a clear cell renal cell carcinoma. Sequencing was performed with immunoSEQ multiplex PCR; in TCRdb, only in-frame clones are kept and a portion is missing. In the table there are about 49,000 clones, roughly 80% of which are singletons.

This receptor was taken from a woman in her 70s with renal cell carcinoma. The rearrangement joins TRBV18 to TRBJ2-7; weak D call: TRBD1 (5 bases). The sample consisted of blood, taken from a patient whose treatment included radiotherapy and nephrectomy. The CDR3 here is CASSPKGFGIYEQYF. The CDR3 DNA reads as TGTGCCAGCTCACCAAAGGGGTTCGGAATCTACGAGCAGTACTTC.